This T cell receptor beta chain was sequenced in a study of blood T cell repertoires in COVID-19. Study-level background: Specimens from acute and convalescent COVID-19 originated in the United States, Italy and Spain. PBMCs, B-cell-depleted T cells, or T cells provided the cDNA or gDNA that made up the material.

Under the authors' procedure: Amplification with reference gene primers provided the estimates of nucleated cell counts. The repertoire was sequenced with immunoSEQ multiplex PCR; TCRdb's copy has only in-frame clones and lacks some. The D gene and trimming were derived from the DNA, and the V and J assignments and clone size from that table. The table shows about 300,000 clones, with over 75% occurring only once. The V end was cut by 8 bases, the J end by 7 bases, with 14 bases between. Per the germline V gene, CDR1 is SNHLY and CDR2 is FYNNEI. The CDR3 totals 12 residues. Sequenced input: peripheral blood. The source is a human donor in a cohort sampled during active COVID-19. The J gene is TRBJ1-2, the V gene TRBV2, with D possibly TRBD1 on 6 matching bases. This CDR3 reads CASYQGSSGYTF. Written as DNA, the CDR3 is TGTGCCAGCTACCAGGGGTCAAGTGGCTACACCTTC.